This is a list of T cell receptor beta chains from one sample in a study of PD-L1 blockade in urothelial cancer. Profiled with immunoSEQ multiplex PCR; TCRdb holds only in-frame clones, not every one. The sample shows around 120,000 clones, around 85% of them seen only once. The sample here was PBMCs, taken around atezolizumab (anti-PD-L1) treatment. The receptors here all came from a man in his forties or fifties with urothelial cancer. Each CDR3 is given with its conserved first and last residue. D genes are given only for firm matches. Clone size is shown for a subset of rows, as once, few, many or a class of expanded clone.

J gene | clone size | D gene | V gene | CDR3 protein | CDR3 DNA
TRBJ2-6 | . | TRBD1 | TRBV7-8 | CASSRPGTGRGANVLTF | TGTGCCAGCAGCCGTCCCGGGACAGGGAGGGGGGCCAACGTCCTGACTTTC
TRBJ1-1 | . | . | TRBV27 | CASSRAGRAGGTEAFF | TGTGCCAGCAGTCGCGCAGGACGGGCGGGGGGCACTGAAGCTTTCTTT
TRBJ2-7 | few | . | TRBV11-2 | CASSTGHPGYEQYF | TGTGCCAGCAGCACCGGACACCCTGGTTACGAGCAGTACTTC
TRBJ2-3 | once | . | TRBV11-2 | CASSFPAGVSSADTQYF | TGTGCCAGCAGCTTTCCAGCGGGCGTATCCTCGGCAGATACGCAGTATTTT
TRBJ1-2 | . | . | TRBV5-1 | CASSLAGRGGGYTF | TGCGCCAGCAGCTTGGCCGGGAGGGGAGGTGGCTACACCTTC
TRBJ2-1 | . | TRBD2 | TRBV6-6 | CASSLLASNNEQFF | TGTGCCAGCAGTCTACTAGCGTCAAACAATGAGCAGTTCTTC
TRBJ2-3 | . | TRBD2 | TRBV5-6 | CASSLLASGRGTDTQYF | TGTGCCAGCAGCTTGCTGGCCAGCGGGAGGGGCACAGATACGCAGTATTTT
TRBJ2-4 | . | . | TRBV6-6 | CASSQRTSVAKNIQYF | TGTGCCAGCAGTCAGAGGACAAGTGTAGCCAAAAACATTCAGTACTTC
TRBJ1-2 | . | TRBD1 | TRBV7-8 | CASSIGQGAEGYTF | TGTGCCAGCAGCATCGGACAGGGGGCTGAAGGCTACACCTTC
TRBJ2-7 | . | TRBD1 | TRBV6-5 | CASSYQQGIDEQYF | TGTGCCAGCAGTTACCAACAGGGGATAGACGAGCAGTACTTC
TRBJ2-5 | . | . | TRBV4-1 | CASSQEGPGLLQETQYF | TGCGCCAGCAGCCAAGAGGGCCCGGGACTCTTGCAAGAGACCCAGTACTTC
TRBJ1-2 | . | . | TRBV6-1 | CASRDDYGYTF | TGTGCCAGCAGAGACGACTATGGTTACACCTTC
TRBJ2-2 | . | . | TRBV19 | CASSGLGGTGELFF | TGTGCCAGTAGTGGCCTCGGGGGCACCGGGGAGCTGTTTTTT
TRBJ2-2 | . | . | TRBV7-3 | CASRSRNTGELFF | TGTGCCAGCAGATCCCGGAACACCGGGGAGCTGTTTTTT
TRBJ2-3 | . | TRBD1 | TRBV6-1 | CVSSELGQGSDTQYF | TGTGTCAGCAGTGAATTAGGACAGGGTTCAGATACGCAGTATTTT
TRBJ1-2 | few | . | TRBV9 | CASSPRGGARRGYTF | TGTGCCAGCAGCCCGCGGGGGGGGGCGAGGCGGGGCTACACCTTC
TRBJ2-3 | . | . | TRBV7-3 | CASSARQIEDTQYF | TGTGCCAGCAGCGCTCGCCAGATTGAAGATACGCAGTATTTT
TRBJ1-6 | . | . | TRBV27 | CASSLEGRENSPLHF | TGTGCCAGCAGTTTAGAGGGACGGGAGAATTCACCCCTCCACTTT
TRBJ2-2 | . | TRBD2 | TRBV2 | CASKAGANTGELFF | TGTGCCAGCAAAGCGGGAGCGAACACCGGGGAGCTGTTTTTT
TRBJ2-1 | . | . | TRBV11-2 | CASSFGSGRNEQFF | TGTGCCAGCAGCTTCGGAAGCGGCCGCAATGAGCAGTTCTTC
TRBJ1-6 | few | . | TRBV4-1 | CASSLSGTYNSPLHF | TGCGCCAGCAGCCTCTCCGGGACCTATAATTCACCCCTCCACTTT
TRBJ1-6 | . | TRBD1 | TRBV2 | CASRADRAYNSPLHF | TGTGCCAGCAGGGCCGACAGGGCTTATAATTCACCCCTCCACTTT
TRBJ1-4 | . | . | TRBV11-2 | CASSLSDGANEKLFF | TGTGCCAGCAGCTTAAGCGACGGTGCTAATGAAAAACTGTTTTTT
TRBJ2-1 | . | TRBD1 | TRBV19 | CASSISGPGGRNEQFF | TGTGCCAGTAGTATTTCGGGGCCAGGGGGTAGGAATGAGCAGTTCTTC
TRBJ2-1 | . | . | TRBV14 | CASSQGPQPYNEQFF | TGTGCCAGCAGCCAAGGGCCGCAACCCTACAATGAGCAGTTCTTC
TRBJ2-1 | . | TRBD2 | TRBV27 | CASSLFGTSGRRNEQFF | TGTGCCAGCAGTTTATTTGGGACTAGCGGGAGGCGGAATGAGCAGTTCTTC
TRBJ2-7 | . | TRBD2 | TRBV4-1 | CASSPGTSGYEQYF | TGCGCCAGCAGCCCCGGGACTAGCGGTTACGAGCAGTACTTC
TRBJ2-7 | . | . | TRBV6-5 | CASRWTVSGSYEQYF | TGTGCCAGCAGATGGACAGTTTCTGGCTCCTACGAGCAGTACTTC
TRBJ2-7 | . | . | TRBV28 | CAIKDRTYEQYF | TGTGCCATCAAGGACAGAACCTACGAGCAGTACTTC
TRBJ1-2 | few | TRBD1 | TRBV7-3 | CASSPGQGNYGYTF | TGTGCCAGCAGCCCGGGACAGGGTAACTATGGCTACACCTTC
TRBJ2-1 | . | . | TRBV10-2 | CATWAIKGDGNEQFF | TGCGCCACCTGGGCAATAAAGGGAGACGGTAATGAGCAGTTCTTC
TRBJ2-2 | . | . | TRBV30 | CAWLGGRTGELFF | TGTGCCTGGTTGGGGGGGCGAACCGGGGAGCTGTTTTTT
TRBJ2-1 | . | . | TRBV28 | CASRSSASRNEQFF | TGTGCCAGCAGGTCTAGCGCCTCGAGGAATGAGCAGTTCTTC
TRBJ2-7 | . | TRBD2 | TRBV15 | CATSRGGDEQYF | TGTGCCACCAGCAGGGGGGGGGACGAGCAGTACTTC
TRBJ2-5 | . | TRBD2 | TRBV11-2 | CASSSEGLAQETQYF | TGTGCCAGCAGCTCCGAGGGACTAGCCCAAGAGACCCAGTACTTC
TRBJ1-3 | . | TRBD1 | TRBV9 | CASSGDRVGNTIYF | TGTGCCAGCAGTGGGGACAGGGTTGGAAACACCATATATTTT
TRBJ2-2 | . | . | TRBV6-1 | CASRSGELFF | TGTGCCAGCCGTAGCGGGGAGCTGTTTTTT
TRBJ1-1 | once | . | TRBV6-5 | CASRATGNTEAFF | TGTGCCAGCAGGGCGACAGGGAACACTGAAGCTTTCTTT
TRBJ1-1 | . | . | TRBV30 | CAWSTVVAEAFF | TGTGCCTGGAGTACAGTGGTCGCTGAAGCTTTCTTT
TRBJ2-7 | . | . | TRBV5-4 | CASKKADFSYEQYF | TGTGCCAGCAAGAAGGCGGATTTCTCCTACGAGCAGTACTTC
TRBJ2-2 | once | . | TRBV30 | CAWSVRTVLVRTGELFF | TGTGCCTGGAGTGTTCGTACGGTTCTAGTTAGGACCGGGGAGCTGTTTTTT
TRBJ1-6 | few | . | TRBV10-3 | CAISGDAGNSPLHF | TGTGCCATCAGTGGGGACGCGGGGAATTCACCCCTCCACTTT
TRBJ2-5 | . | . | TRBV6-1 | CASSVLQETQYF | TGTGCCAGCAGTGTTCTACAAGAGACCCAGTACTTC
TRBJ2-1 | . | TRBD2 | TRBV2 | CASTPLGLAGEEQFF | TGTGCCAGCACCCCCCTGGGACTAGCGGGAGAAGAGCAGTTCTTC
TRBJ1-1 | once | . | TRBV7-9 | CASSPKVGTSTEAFF | TGTGCCAGCAGCCCCAAGGTCGGGACAAGTACTGAAGCTTTCTTT